The 18 T cell receptor beta chains reported below all come from one sample, sequenced in a study of T cell responses to AZD1222 COVID-19 vaccine. The protocol was immunoSEQ multiplex PCR, while the TCRdb copy is restricted to in-frame clones and leaves out a portion. The data hold 100,000 to 150,000 clones, with about 90% observed a single time. The source was peripheral blood, collected on day 0 of AZD1222 vaccination. Receptor source: an adult in good health.

The chain employs TRBV28 and TRBJ1-1; 8 bases map to TRBD1. The CDR3 extends over 14 amino acids. The V and J ends lost 2 bases and 5 bases, in that order; junction bases with no gene match: 4. In germline, CDR1 is MDHEN, CDR2 SYDVKM. As DNA, the CDR3 is TGTGCCAGCAGTTTAACAGGGGGTTATACTGAAGCTTTCTTT. Its translation: CASSLTGGYTEAFF.

The V gene is TRBV3-1 (or the pseudogene TRBV3-2), the J gene TRBJ1-3; no clear D gene. The CDR3 totals 16 residues. In germline, CDR1 is LGHDT, CDR2 YNNKEL (reference sequence). V was cut by 1 base and J by 6 bases, with 16 bases left in between. Here the CDR3 reads CASSQARAGNSNTIYF. CDR3 DNA sequence: TGTGCCAGCAGCCAAGCTAGGGCAGGAAACTCAAACACCATATATTTT.

The chain combines TRBV4-3 with TRBJ2-3; D may correspond to TRBD1 or TRBD2 (5 bases each). With 1 base removed from V and 2 bases from J, the gap between germline ends came to 10 bases. The germline gives CDR1 LGHNA, CDR2 YSLEER. There are 15 residues in the CDR3. The DNA for the CDR3 is TGCGCCAGCAGCCAAGGCCGGGGACCCACAGATACGCAGTATTTT. Amino acids: CASSQGRGPTDTQYF.

V is TRBV5-5 and J is TRBJ1-1; D remains ambiguous. Germline V gives CDR1 SGHKS, CDR2 YYEKEE (reference sequence). V was clipped by 3 bases and J by 5 bases, with 8 bases between them. This CDR3 has 12 amino acids. The DNA for the CDR3 is TGTGCCAGCAGCTGGACGGGAACTGAAGCTTTCTTT. It yields the protein CASSWTGTEAFF.

The chain recombines TRBV7-3 with TRBJ2-2; D is possibly TRBD2 (7 bases). Looked up from germline, CDR1 is SGHTA and CDR2 is FQGTGA. The CDR3 length is 14 residues. Trimming removed 8 bases at V and 2 bases at J, with 12 bases between. CDR3 loop: CASGGGHNTGELFF. CDR3 sequence (DNA): TGTGCCAGCGGCGGGGGACACAACACCGGGGAGCTGTTTTTT.

This clone came up a few times. The chain couples TRBV29-1 to TRBJ2-7; 8 bases map to TRBD2. The junction had 9 bases not matched to a gene; V was cut back by 5 bases and J by 3 bases. Germline CDR1 and CDR2: SQVTM and ANQGSEA. CDR3 length equals 14 residues. DNA for the CDR3: TGCAGCGTTTCACGGGCGGGGGGAAACTACGAGCAGTACTTC. This codes for CSVSRAGGNYEQYF.

The J gene is TRBJ1-5, the V gene TRBV19; 9 nucleotides line up with TRBD1. This CDR3 spans 14 amino acids. Germline V gives CDR1 LNHDA, CDR2 SQIVND (reference sequence). V dropped 4 bases and J dropped 4; count of bases not matched to a gene: 2. CDR3 coding DNA: TGTGCCAGTAGTACGACAGGGGGGAATCAGCCCCAGCATTTT. Protein product: CASSTTGGNQPQHF.

This chain links TRBV4-1 with TRBJ2-7, with D unresolved. The CDR3 length is 12 residues. Germline loops: CDR1 MGHRA, CDR2 YSYEKL. V lost 2 bases, J lost 10 bases, and 12 bases lay in between. The CDR3, as DNA: TGCGCCAGCAGCCAATTACGTGGAAGCCAGTACTTC. This translates into CASSQLRGSQYF.

The chain recombines TRBV2 with TRBJ2-7; D may match TRBD1 or TRBD2 (5 bases each). The germline V gene has CDR1 SNHLY and CDR2 FYNNEI. This CDR3 spans 13 amino acids. V was cut by 0 bases and J by 5 bases, with 8 bases left in between. DNA for the CDR3: TGTGCCAGCAGTGAAGCAGGGACCGACGAGCAGTACTTC. It translates to CASSEAGTDEQYF.

The chain links TRBV7-2 to TRBJ2-2; TRBD1 might be the D (5 bases). The CDR3 length is 17 residues. The germline V gene has CDR1 SGHTA and CDR2 FQGNSA. V lost 3 bases and J lost 6, with 20 bases in between. CDR3 sequence reads: CASSFQQQGNMAGELFF. The DNA of the CDR3 is TGTGCCAGCAGCTTCCAACAGCAGGGAAATATGGCCGGGGAGCTGTTTTTT.

The gene calls are TRBV6-1 and TRBJ2-1; a possible D gene is TRBD1 (6 bases). CDR1 and CDR2 (germline): MNHNS, SASEGT. Between the trimmed V and J ends, which lost 0 bases and 7 bases, there was a span of 16 bases. The CDR3 runs to 16 residues. DNA of the CDR3: TGTGCCAGCAGTGAAGCGCTTCTACTGGGGGCGAATGAGCAGTTCTTC. Translation: CASSEALLLGANEQFF.

J is TRBJ1-2 and V is TRBV5-1; D call uncertain. The CDR3 sequence is 14 residues long. Germline CDR1 and CDR2: SGHRS and YFSETQ. V lost 0 bases and J 0 bases, leaving 6 bases between the germline ends. DNA of the CDR3: TGCGCCAGCAGCTTGGGTCAGGCTAACTATGGCTACACCTTC. It codes for CASSLGQANYGYTF.

This clone occurred once. The rearrangement joins TRBV19 to TRBJ1-5, with 9 nucleotides matching TRBD1. Germline V CDR1 and CDR2: LNHDA, SQIVND (reference sequence). The CDR3 has 14 amino acids. After removal of 5 bases from V and 5 bases from J, the junction contained 4 bases not matched to a gene. CDR3 bases: TGTGCCAGTAGTTACACAGGGGGCGATCAGCCCCAGCATTTT. Its protein product is CASSYTGGDQPQHF.

This chain uses TRBV30 with TRBJ1-4; D gene unclear. This CDR3 has 16 residues. Trimming shortened V by 1 base and J by 0 bases, and 12 bases separated the two germline ends. Germline values: CDR1 GTSNPN, CDR2 SVGIG (reference sequence). CDR3 nucleotides: TGTGCCTGGAGTGAATCTTTCCGTGCAACTAATGAAAAACTGTTTTTT. Amino acids: CAWSESFRATNEKLFF.

The chain employs TRBV7-8 and TRBJ1-5, with no clear D. Trimming cost V 5 bases and J 4 bases, with 6 bases left between them. The CDR3 spans 12 residues. Germline CDR1 is SGHVS and CDR2 is FQNEAQ. Here the CDR3 reads CASSPSNQPQHF. CDR3 sequence (DNA): TGTGCCAGCAGCCCCTCGAATCAGCCCCAGCATTTT. Drawing the rest from reference TRBV7-8 and TRBJ1-5, the complete variable domain is GAGVSQSPRYKVAKRGQDVALRCDPISGHVSLFWYQQALGQGPEFLTYFQNEAQLDKSGLPSDRFFAERPEGSVSTLKIQRTQQEDSAVYLCASSPSNQPQHFGDGTRLSIL.

The genes are TRBV5-6 and TRBJ1-2, with D unclear. V was shortened by 3 bases and J by 4 bases, with 22 bases between the two germline ends. The CDR3 covers 17 residues. Germline CDR1 SGHDT, CDR2 YYEEEE. The CDR3 region is CASSSGFEGDGSYGYTF. The CDR3 DNA is TGTGCCAGCAGCTCCGGGTTTGAAGGAGACGGGTCCTATGGCTACACCTTC. The whole variable domain, remainder taken from reference TRBV5-6 and TRBJ1-2, is DAGVTQSPTHLIKTRGQQVTLRCSPKSGHDTVSWYQQALGQGPQFIFQYYEEEERQRGNFPDRFSGHQFPNYSSELNVNALLLGDSALYLCASSSGFEGDGSYGYTFGSGTRLTVV.

The chain employs TRBV11-1 and TRBJ2-5, with D tentatively TRBD1 (6 bases). CDR1 and CDR2 (germline): SGHAT, FQDESV (reference sequence). V was shortened by 1 base and J by 1 base, with 13 bases between the two germline ends. The CDR3 has 16 amino acids. The CDR3 here is CASSLERTVSQETQYF. CDR3 DNA sequence: TGTGCCAGCAGCTTAGAGAGGACAGTATCCCAAGAGACCCAGTACTTC.

This chain joins TRBV27 and TRBJ1-5; D is unresolved. Germline CDR1 MNHEY, CDR2 SMNVEV (reference sequence). CDR3 length: 12 amino acids. Deletions cut 2 bases from V and 10 bases from J, with 9 bases between. CDR3 DNA: TGTGCCAGCAGTTTAGTTGGAGGTCCCCAGCATTTT. Translation: CASSLVGGPQHF.